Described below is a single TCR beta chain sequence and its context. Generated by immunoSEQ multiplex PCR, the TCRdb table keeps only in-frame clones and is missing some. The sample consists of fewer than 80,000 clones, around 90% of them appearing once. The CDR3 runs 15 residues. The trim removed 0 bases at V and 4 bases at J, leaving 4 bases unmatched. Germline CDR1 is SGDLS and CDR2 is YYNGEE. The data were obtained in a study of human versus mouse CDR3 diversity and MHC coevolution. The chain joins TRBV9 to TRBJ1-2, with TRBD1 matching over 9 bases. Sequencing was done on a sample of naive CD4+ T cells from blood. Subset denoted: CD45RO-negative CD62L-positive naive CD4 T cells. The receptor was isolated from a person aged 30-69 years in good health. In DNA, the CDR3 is TGTGCCAGCAGCGTAGAGGGACAGGGATCCTATGGCTACACCTTC. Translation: CASSVEGQGSYGYTF.